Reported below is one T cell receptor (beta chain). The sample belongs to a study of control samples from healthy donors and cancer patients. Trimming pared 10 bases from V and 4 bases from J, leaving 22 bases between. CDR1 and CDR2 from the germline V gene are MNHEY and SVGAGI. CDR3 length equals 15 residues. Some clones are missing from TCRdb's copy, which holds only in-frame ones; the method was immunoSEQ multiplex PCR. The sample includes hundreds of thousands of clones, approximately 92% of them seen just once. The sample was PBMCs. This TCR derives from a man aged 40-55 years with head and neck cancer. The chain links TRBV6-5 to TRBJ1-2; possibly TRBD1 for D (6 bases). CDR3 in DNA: TGTGCCACCGGGGGGGCTTACGCTCCCCTCTATGGCTACACCTTC. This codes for CATGGAYAPLYGYTF.